This TCR beta chain appears in the sequencing data of a study of early T cells in non-severe SARS-CoV-2 infection. Study background: From unsorted whole blood, bulk RNA was sequenced, and the chains remained unpaired.

This clonotype showed up many times. This CDR3 comprises 13 residues. Germline CDR1 and CDR2: MDHEN and SYDVKM. V lost 5 bases, J lost 8 bases, and 15 bases lay in between. TCRdb re-called the 5' RACE reads with MiXCR, one entry per CDR3 protein. The table records 55,000 to 75,000 distinct CDR3 sequences, 6% to 8.5% of them present only once. Sequencing used whole blood. The TCR originated in an adult who was a healthcare worker with PCR-confirmed SARS-CoV-2 infection or an uninfected control (not recorded which). J is TRBJ1-2 and V is TRBV28, with a weak D call TRBD1 (5 bases). CDR3 DNA: TGTGCCAGCAGTCCATCCCGGGGCGGGGGCTACACCTTC. It translates to CASSPSRGGGYTF.